The 17 T cell receptor beta chains below all came from one sample that was sequenced in a study of blood T cells in healthy people across ages. Combining a sample-barcoded 5' primer with a J-beta primer mix, a second PCR ran for about 7 to 11 cycles. TCRdb independently ran MiXCR on the 5' RACE reads; one entry per CDR3 protein. This table has 2 million or so distinct CDR3 sequences, around 50% appearing once. Sequencing was carried out using blood. These receptor sequences come from a woman aged 40 to 50 in good health.

The chain has TRBV20-1 and TRBJ2-7; unclear D gene. The J call is doubtful: the DNA matches TRBJ2-5 better. The CDR3 contains 14 residues. Germline V gene data show CDR1 as DFQATT and CDR2 as SNEGSKA (reference sequence). The CDR3 loop reads CSARGDTQEKTQYF. Written as DNA, the CDR3 is TGCAGTGCTAGGGGCGACACCCAGGAGAAGACCCAGTACTTC.

V and J are TRBV6-6 and TRBJ2-5, with a tentative D call TRBD1 (6 bases). Germline V gives CDR1 MNHNY, CDR2 SVGAGI (reference sequence). CDR3 length equals 15 residues. V was shortened by 4 bases and J by 1 base, with 13 bases between the two germline ends. CDR3 coding DNA: TGTGCCAGCAGTTCACCGACAGGTCTCCAAGAGACCCAGTACTTC. Its protein is CASSSPTGLQETQYF.

The chain recombines TRBV7-2 with TRBJ2-1, with 9 bases lining up with TRBD1. Germline V gene lookup returns CDR1 SGHTA and CDR2 FQGNSA. The length of the CDR3 is 17 residues. Losses at the gene ends were 5 bases for V and 2 bases for J; bases not matched to a gene: 10. The CDR3 DNA reads as TGTGCCAGCAGCACACAGGGGGCCATCCAAGCCTACAATGAGCAGTTCTTC. It yields the protein CASSTQGAIQAYNEQFF.

The chain carries TRBV7-9 and TRBJ2-1, with D perhaps TRBD2 (6 bases). From germline, CDR1 is SEHNR and CDR2 FQNEAQ (reference sequence). CDR3 length: 15 residues. V was shortened by 5 bases and J by 5 bases, with 16 bases between the two germline ends. The CDR3 here is CASSRVAEGNNEQFF. DNA of the CDR3: TGTGCCAGCAGCCGCGTGGCGGAGGGGAACAATGAGCAGTTCTTC.

In this sample, this clonotype turned up a few times. V gene TRBV5-1 combines with J gene TRBJ2-3, with D perhaps matching TRBD2 (7 bases). Trimming removed 10 bases from V and 5 bases from J, with 17 bases in between. This CDR3 region has 13 residues. From germline, CDR1 is SGHRS and CDR2 YFSETQ. CDR3: CASTRGAGDTQYF. The CDR3 nucleotides are TGCGCCTCCACACGGGGGGCAGGAGATACGCAGTATTTT.

The chain couples TRBV6-6 to TRBJ1-4, with 9 bases lining up with TRBD1. Germline CDR1 reads MNHNY; CDR2 reads SVGAGI (reference sequence). After removal of 4 bases from V and 1 base from J, the junction contained 4 bases not matched to a gene. The CDR3 extends over 16 amino acids. In DNA, the CDR3 is TGTGCCAGCAGTTCACAGGGGGCGCGAACTAATGAAAAACTGTTTTTT. Translation: CASSSQGARTNEKLFF.

This clonotype was detected a few times. The chain employs TRBV4-3 and TRBJ1-2; D is ambiguous. The V end was cut by 0 bases, the J end by 7 bases, with 9 bases between. Germline loops: CDR1 LGHNA, CDR2 YSLEER. There are 13 residues in the CDR3. CDR3 region: CASSQEAGGGYTF. In DNA, the CDR3 is TGCGCCAGCAGCCAAGAAGCGGGCGGTGGCTACACCTTC.

The chain recombines TRBV7-9 with TRBJ2-7, with D perhaps matching TRBD2 (6 bases). CDR1 is SEHNR, CDR2 FQNEAQ, per germline (reference sequence). Deletions cut 5 bases from V and 5 bases from J, with 10 bases between. The CDR3 extends over 12 amino acids. CDR3 sequence reads: CASSGGGDEQYF. DNA for the CDR3: TGTGCCAGCAGCGGAGGCGGGGACGAGCAGTACTTC. Full variable domain (outside the CDR3, taken from reference TRBV7-9 and TRBJ2-7): DTGVSQNPRHKITKRGQNVTFRCDPISEHNRLYWYRQTLGQGPEFLTYFQNEAQLEKSRLLSDRFSAERPKGSFSTLEIQRTEQGDSAMYLCASSGGGDEQYFGPGTRLTVT.

The V and J genes are TRBV7-2 and TRBJ1-6; D may be TRBD1 (6 bases). The germline gives CDR1 SGHTA, CDR2 FQGNSA. The CDR3 runs to 19 residues. Deletions cut 0 bases from V and 7 bases from J, with 22 bases between. The CDR3 DNA is TGTGCCAGCAGCTTAGCGCTCGGCGGCACGAGGGGGGGGAATTCACCCCTCCACTTT. Protein sequence: CASSLALGGTRGGNSPLHF.

This clonotype was seen just once. V gene TRBV9 combines with J gene TRBJ1-5, with D uncertain. V gave up 0 bases and J gave up 4 bases, with 23 bases separating them. In germline, CDR1 is SGDLS, CDR2 YYNGEE. The CDR3 is 19 amino acids. The CDR3 spells CASSVATRPLRSFNQPQHF. The CDR3 DNA reads TGTGCCAGCAGCGTAGCCACCAGGCCTCTCCGTAGTTTTAATCAGCCCCAGCATTTT.

CDR3 in DNA: TGTGCCAGCCTTAGACCGGGACAGGGGCCTGAAAAACTGTTTTTT. Protein product: CASLRPGQGPEKLFF. The chain combines TRBV2 with TRBJ1-4; 10 nucleotides align to TRBD1. Per germline, CDR1 SNHLY and CDR2 FYNNEI. This CDR3 has 15 amino acids. V lost 8 bases and J lost 7; bases outside the gene matches: 10.

The gene calls are TRBV5-6 and TRBJ1-2; D is uncertain. CDR3 length equals 14 residues. From germline, CDR1 is SGHDT and CDR2 YYEEEE. Trimming took 1 base from V and 3 from J, leaving 10 bases between them. The CDR3 region is CASSLCLRHYGYTF. The CDR3 region has the DNA TGTGCCAGCAGCTTGTGTCTCAGACACTATGGCTACACCTTC.

J is TRBJ1-1 and V is TRBV20-1; perhaps TRBD1 as D (6 bases). Germline V CDR1 and CDR2: DFQATT, SNEGSKA (reference sequence). Trimming left V 0 bases short and J 1 base short, with 9 bases between. This CDR3 has 14 residues. This CDR3 is CSARDQGTNTEAFF. For the CDR3, the DNA is TGCAGTGCTAGAGACCAGGGGACGAACACTGAAGCTTTCTTT.

The CDR3 sequence is CASSKLSPETYNEQFF. The DNA of the CDR3 is TGTGCCAGCAGCAAGCTTTCGCCGGAAACCTACAATGAGCAGTTCTTC. V and J are TRBV9 and TRBJ2-1; D remains unclear. This CDR3 contains 16 residues. Deletions cut 4 bases from V and 2 bases from J, with 16 bases between. Germline CDR1 and CDR2: SGDLS and YYNGEE. Full variable domain (missing parts from reference TRBV9 and TRBJ2-1): DSGVTQTPKHLITATGQRVTLRCSPRSGDLSVYWYQQSLDQGLQFLIQYYNGEERAKGNILERFSAQQFPDLHSELNLSSLELGDSALYFCASSKLSPETYNEQFFGPGTRLTVL.

The V and J genes are TRBV20-1 and TRBJ2-5, with TRBD2 identical over 8 bases. With V trimmed by 3 bases and J by 0 bases, 6 bases remained unmatched. The CDR3 consists of 15 residues. The germline V gene encodes CDR1 DFQATT and CDR2 SNEGSKA (reference sequence). CDR3 sequence reads: CSASLSGGDQETQYF. The CDR3 DNA reads TGCAGTGCTAGCCTGAGCGGGGGCGACCAAGAGACCCAGTACTTC.

This chain uses TRBV27 with TRBJ2-3; D ambiguous. The V and J ends lost 2 bases and 4 bases respectively, with 10 bases between them. The CDR3 runs to 14 residues. The V gene's germline CDR1 is MNHEY and CDR2 SMNVEV (reference sequence). CDR3 coding DNA: TGTGCCAGCAGTTTAGCGCTACGGTCAGATACGCAGTATTTT. Its protein product is CASSLALRSDTQYF.

The chain employs TRBV9 and TRBJ1-2; possibly TRBD1 for D (5 bases). The germline CDR1 and CDR2 sequences are SGDLS and YYNGEE. The V and J ends lost 0 bases and 2 bases respectively, with 11 bases between them. This CDR3 spans 15 amino acids. Here the CDR3 DNA reads TGTGCCAGCAGCGTAGATGGTGGGGGGAACTATGGCTACACCTTC. It translates to CASSVDGGGNYGYTF.